This T cell receptor (beta chain) was captured by sequencing in a study of beta chain features in type 1 diabetes. Reverse transcribing all isolated RNA meant expressed TCRB transcripts were sequenced. Profiled with immunoSEQ multiplex PCR; TCRdb holds only in-frame clones, not every one. The sample carries about 140,000 clones, 6.9% recorded once. This CDR3 has 14 residues. Germline V gene sequence: CDR1 MNHEY, CDR2 SMNVEV (reference sequence). V trimming: 6 bases; J trimming: 8 bases; junction bases outside the gene matches: 12. Study-wide results and caveats: The similarity of naive, central memory and Treg TCRB repertoires appeared greater among patients than among healthy donors. In type 1 diabetes patients, VDJ junctions had fewer insertions; deletions at these junctions were more frequent.

The single heparinised draw taken from each donor contained roughly 100 mL of blood on average. A sort by CD45RO/CCR7/CD25/CD127/CD95/CD27 yielded CD4+ naive, central memory, regulatory and stem cell-like memory cells. Of note for this clone: Its target is not known.

The material sequenced was central memory CD4+ T cells from blood. This TCR was recovered from a woman aged 25-40 years in good health. The chain recombines TRBV27 with TRBJ1-1, with 7 bases lining up with TRBD1. The chain's CDR3 is CASSLGTRTGEAFF. For the CDR3, the DNA is TGTGCCAGCAGCTTGGGCACCCGGACAGGCGAAGCTTTCTTT.